The rows below give T cell receptor beta chains drawn from one sample of a study of ipilimumab plus nivolumab after autologous stem cell transplantation. TCRdb's table, derived via immunoSEQ multiplex PCR, lists solely in-frame clones and lacks some. The repertoire holds more than 20,000 clones, with 77% as singletons. The sample consisted of PBMCs, taken in a trial of ipilimumab plus nivolumab as post-transplant consolidation. These receptors came from a male donor with diffuse large B-cell lymphoma. CDR3s include the opening cysteine and the closing phenylalanine or tryptophan. The D gene is left open where the match is weak. Clone size appears in some rows only: once, few, many, or a class for an expanded clone.

>.|TRBJ1-4|TRBV7-8|.
TGTGCCAGCAGCCCCCAGGGATGGGTACCTTCAACTAATGAAAAACTGTTTTTT
CASSPQGWVPSTNEKLFF
>TRBD1|TRBJ2-1|TRBV30|.
TGTGCCTGGAGTTGGGACAGCAGGAATGAGCAGTTCTTC
CAWSWDSRNEQFF
>.|TRBJ1-5|TRBV5-8|.
TGTGCCAGCAGCTTGGAAGGGACGGCGGGTTGGGCCCAGCATTTT
CASSLEGTAGWAQHF
>.|TRBJ1-2|TRBV4-3|.
TGCGCCAGCAGCCCGACGGGACGGAGTTACTATGGCTACACCTTC
CASSPTGRSYYGYTF
>TRBD1|TRBJ1-1|TRBV28|.
TGTGCCAGCAGTTTAACACAGGGGGGCACTGAAGCTTTCTTT
CASSLTQGGTEAFF
>TRBD1|TRBJ2-5|TRBV7-3|.
TGTGCCAGCAGCTTAGGAGGGACAGGGTTAATGTCTAAGCAAGAGACCCAGTACTTC
CASSLGGTGLMSKQETQYF
>.|TRBJ2-1|TRBV6-6|once
TGTGCCATCCGAGCAGCCTATTCCTACAATGAGCAGTTCTTC
CAIRAAYSYNEQFF
>.|TRBJ2-5|TRBV20-1|.
TGCAGTGCTCGCGGTGGGGAGACCCAGTACTTC
CSARGGETQYF
>TRBD1|TRBJ2-5|TRBV28|.
TGTGCCAGCAGTACCAGACAGGGTAAAAGGCAAGAGACCCAGTACTTC
CASSTRQGKRQETQYF
>.|TRBJ2-7|TRBV6-5|.
TGTGCCAGCAGTTACCAGAGAGGCGAGCAGTACTTC
CASSYQRGEQYF
>.|TRBJ2-2|TRBV30|.
TGTGCCTGGAGTCCCCTCTCCGGACGGACCGGGGAGCTGTTTTTT
CAWSPLSGRTGELFF
>.|TRBJ2-2|TRBV21-1|.
TGTGCCAGCAGCGAGGGGACTAGCGGGGGAGCCGGGGAGCTGTTTTTT
CASSEGTSGGAGELFF
>.|TRBJ1-1|TRBV5-5|few
TGTGCCAGCAGGAATGTACAGGGTAGGGCTGAAGCTTTCTTT
CASRNVQGRAEAFF
>.|TRBJ1-2|TRBV28|few
TGTGCCAGCAGTTTTCCCCCGGGCGCCTTTAACTATGGCTACACCTTC
CASSFPPGAFNYGYTF
>.|TRBJ2-4|TRBV4-1|.
TGCGCCAGCAGCCAAGATGGGCTCCGGATTCAGTACTTC
CASSQDGLRIQYF
>.|TRBJ2-5|TRBV2|.
TGTGCCAGCAGTTTAGCCATGACGGGGGAACGAGAGACCCAGTACTTC
CASSLAMTGERETQYF
>.|TRBJ2-3|TRBV30|.
TGTGCCTGGTCTGTTACAGATACGCAGTATTTT
CAWSVTDTQYF
>TRBD2|TRBJ2-7|TRBV4-3|.
TGCGCCAGCAGCCAAGATCGGGGGGACTACGAGCAGTACTTC
CASSQDRGDYEQYF
>.|TRBJ1-2|TRBV5-6|.
TGTGCCAGCAGCCTCGGGACCGACAACTATGGCTACACCTTC
CASSLGTDNYGYTF
>.|TRBJ2-5|TRBV5-1|.
TGCGCCAGCAGTCCGGCGGGGCGTAAGGAGACCCAGTACTTC
CASSPAGRKETQYF
>.|TRBJ1-5|TRBV19|once
TGTGCCAGTAGTGTAGAAGGGGGGGGCCGAAATCAGCCCCAGCATTTT
CASSVEGGGRNQPQHF
>.|TRBJ1-6|TRBV9|.
TGTGCCAGCAGCGTAGGAGACAGCCTGAGTTCACCCCTCCACTTT
CASSVGDSLSSPLHF
>TRBD1|TRBJ2-3|TRBV28|once
TGTGCCAGCACGACAGGGGGCGTAACGGCAGATACGCAGTATTTT
CASTTGGVTADTQYF
>.|TRBJ1-2|TRBV6-5|.
TGTGCCAGCAGTTCGTCTAGGGGTCAGAACTATGGCTACACCTTC
CASSSSRGQNYGYTF
>.|TRBJ2-7|TRBV9|.
TGTGCCAGCAGCGTAGATGGGTCCACTGGCGAGCAGTACTTC
CASSVDGSTGEQYF
>.|TRBJ1-4|TRBV30|.
TGTGCCTGGAGTGTACAGGGAGGAAAACTGTTTTTT
CAWSVQGGKLFF
>.|TRBJ1-2|TRBV19|.
TGTGCCAGTAGTTCCGGGGCATCCCATGGCTACACCTTC
CASSSGASHGYTF
>TRBD2|TRBJ2-3|TRBV19|.
TGTGCCAGTAGCTCCGCTAGCGGACTCACAGATACGCAGTATTTT
CASSSASGLTDTQYF
>TRBD1|TRBJ1-4|TRBV2|.
TGTGCCAGTTACGGGACAGTTGCAACTAATGAAAAACTGTTTTTT
CASYGTVATNEKLFF
>.|TRBJ1-3|TRBV6-5|few
TGTGCCAGCAGTCGGTTCTCTGGAAACACCATATATTTT
CASSRFSGNTIYF
>.|TRBJ2-1|TRBV4-1|.
TGCGCCAGCAGCCATCGGCCAGAGCCCTACAATGAGCAGTTCTTC
CASSHRPEPYNEQFF
>.|TRBJ1-6|TRBV27|.
TGTGCCAGCAGTTTAGGCCTCGATAATTCACCCCTCCACTTT
CASSLGLDNSPLHF
>.|TRBJ1-2|TRBV5-1|.
TGCGCCAGCAGCTCTGGACAGCACTATGGCTACACCTTC
CASSSGQHYGYTF
>.|TRBJ2-5|TRBV28|.
TGTGCCAGCAGTTTAGGGCGGGGTCGGGAGACCCAGTACTTC
CASSLGRGRETQYF
>.|TRBJ2-5|TRBV6-5|.
TGTGCCAGCAGTTACTCGCGGGGGCAACAAGAGACCCAGTACTTC
CASSYSRGQQETQYF
>.|TRBJ1-5|TRBV19|.
TGTGCCAGTAGTATCGACGAGGCGGGGAGGCATCAGCCCCAGCATTTT
CASSIDEAGRHQPQHF
>.|TRBJ2-2|TRBV7-6|.
TGTGCCAGCAGCTCCCGCCAGGACAACACCGGGGAGCTGTTTTTT
CASSSRQDNTGELFF
>.|TRBJ1-2|TRBV29-1|.
TGCAGCGTGGCAGCTCGGGACCGCTCTAACTATGGCTACACCTTC
CSVAARDRSNYGYTF
>TRBD1|TRBJ1-1|TRBV28|.
TGTGCCAGCAGTTTTTCTTCCGGCTACAGGGGAGGTGGAGCTTTCTTT
CASSFSSGYRGGGAFF
>.|TRBJ1-5|TRBV7-6|.
TGTGCCAGCAGCTTAGCGGTCGGGGCGGCACAGCCCCAGCATTTT
CASSLAVGAAQPQHF
>TRBD1|TRBJ1-5|TRBV4-1|.
TGCGCCAGCAGCCAGGCCCCTGCCAGGGGGCTTCAGCCCCAGCATTTT
CASSQAPARGLQPQHF
>.|TRBJ2-7|TRBV28|.
TGTGCCAGCAGTTTACGGGGCGGGCAGTACTTC
CASSLRGGQYF
>TRBD2|TRBJ2-7|TRBV7-8|.
TGTGCCAGCAGCGCCTCGGGGGGGATTAACGAGCAGTACTTC
CASSASGGINEQYF
>TRBD1|TRBJ1-2|TRBV7-8|.
TGTGCCAGCTCCAATTGGGGAGGGGGCGGGTATGGCTACACCTTC
CASSNWGGGGYGYTF
>TRBD2|TRBJ2-7|TRBV7-3|.
TGTGCCAGCGAGCGGGGGGGCCCAATCTACGAGCAGTACTTC
CASERGGPIYEQYF
>TRBD1|TRBJ1-1|TRBV5-1|.
TGCGCCAGCAGCGAAAGACAGGGGGCCGAGACCGAAGCTTTCTTT
CASSERQGAETEAFF
>.|TRBJ2-1|TRBV7-6|.
TGTGCCAGCAGCCCACCGGGCAATGAGCAGTTCTTC
CASSPPGNEQFF
>.|TRBJ1-5|TRBV21-1|.
TGTGCCAGCAGCAAAGGGGGCCAGCCGGAGGGGGCTTATAGCAATCAGCCCCAGCATTTT
CASSKGGQPEGAYSNQPQHF
>TRBD1|TRBJ2-2|TRBV11-2|.
TGTGCCAGCAGCCAGAGCCGGGACAGCAACACCGGGGAGCTGTTTTTT
CASSQSRDSNTGELFF
>TRBD1|TRBJ1-1|TRBV9|.
TGTGCCAGCAGCGTAGGGGACAGAATGGGGGTTGAAGCTTTCTTT
CASSVGDRMGVEAFF
>.|TRBJ1-5|TRBV5-6|.
TGTGCCAGCAGCTTGGCCATGCGTAGCAATCAGCCCCAGCATTTT
CASSLAMRSNQPQHF
>.|TRBJ2-5|TRBV5-6|.
TGTGCCAGCAGCTTGGACAGGGTGGAGACCCAGTACTTC
CASSLDRVETQYF
>.|TRBJ1-2|TRBV7-9|.
TGTGCCAGCAGCCCTAAACAGGGAGACGGTCATAAGTATGGCTACACCTTC
CASSPKQGDGHKYGYTF